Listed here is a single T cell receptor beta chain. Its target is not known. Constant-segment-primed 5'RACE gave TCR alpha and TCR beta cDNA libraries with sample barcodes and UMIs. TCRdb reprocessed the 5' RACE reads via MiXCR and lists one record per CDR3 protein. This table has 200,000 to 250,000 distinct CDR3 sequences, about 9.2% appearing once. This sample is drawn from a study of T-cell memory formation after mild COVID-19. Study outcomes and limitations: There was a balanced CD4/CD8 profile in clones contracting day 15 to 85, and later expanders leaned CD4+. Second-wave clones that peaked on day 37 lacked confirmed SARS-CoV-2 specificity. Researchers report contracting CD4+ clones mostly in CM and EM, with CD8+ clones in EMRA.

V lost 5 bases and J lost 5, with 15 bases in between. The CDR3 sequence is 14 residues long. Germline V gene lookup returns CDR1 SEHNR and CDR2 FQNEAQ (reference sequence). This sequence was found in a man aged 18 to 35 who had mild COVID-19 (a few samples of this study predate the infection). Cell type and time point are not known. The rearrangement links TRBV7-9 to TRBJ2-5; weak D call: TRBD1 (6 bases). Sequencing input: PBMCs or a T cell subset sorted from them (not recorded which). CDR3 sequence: CASSPGAGVETQYF. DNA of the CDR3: TGTGCCAGCAGCCCTGGAGCAGGGGTGGAGACCCAGTACTTC.